This T cell receptor beta chain was identified during a study of T cell clones after liver transplantation. Across the study: Post-transplant blood was tracked for graft-donor-reactive T cell clones identified in a pre-transplant mixed lymphocyte reaction. Subjects received no induction therapy and standard immunosuppression until randomization at 12-24 months post-transplant.

Trimming cost V 9 bases and J 5 bases, with 20 bases left between them. CDR3 length: 15 residues. Germline V gives CDR1 MDHEN, CDR2 SYDVKM. TCRdb's table, derived via immunoSEQ multiplex PCR, lists solely in-frame clones and lacks some. The sample contains about 80,000 clones, 70% to 85% of which appear only once. The genes are TRBV28 and TRBJ2-1, with unresolved D. The sequence came from a human patient who received a liver transplant. Some T cells could come from the graft donor. The sample here was CD4+ T cells from blood, taken approximately 3.5 years after liver transplant. The CDR3 DNA is TGTGCCAGTCAACACCCCGGTCCGGGTGACAATGAGCAGTTCTTC. Encoded protein: CASQHPGPGDNEQFF.